The 21 T cell receptor beta chains below were found in one sample sequenced in a study of blood T cell repertoires in COVID-19. Produced via immunoSEQ multiplex PCR; TCRdb's table is partial and in-frame only. The repertoire holds over 150,000 clones, with around nine tenths as singletons. The sequencing input was peripheral blood. The receptors here all came from a woman older than 75 with COVID-19, enrolled during active disease.

V and J are TRBV19 and TRBJ1-1; possible D gene TRBD1, 5 bases. CDR3 length: 15 residues. Trimming left V 10 bases short and J 2 bases short, with 20 bases between. Germline values: CDR1 LNHDA, CDR2 SQIVND (reference sequence). Written as DNA, the CDR3 is TGTGCCACACGTATGATAAGGGGAGGAAACACTGAAGCTTTCTTT. This sequence encodes CATRMIRGGNTEAFF.

The chain combines TRBV6-5 with TRBJ1-2; D not certain. The CDR3 spans 13 residues. Trimming took 6 bases from V and 1 from J, leaving 9 bases between them. Per the germline V gene, CDR1 is MNHEY and CDR2 is SVGAGI. CDR3 sequence: CASRITSNYGYTF. The CDR3 DNA reads as TGTGCCAGCAGAATTACAAGTAACTATGGCTACACCTTC.

The chain couples TRBV27 to TRBJ2-2, with TRBD2 identical over 9 bases. The CDR3 totals 16 residues. J lost 2 bases, V lost 4 bases, and 5 bases had no gene match. Germline assignment: CDR1 MNHEY and CDR2 SMNVEV (reference sequence). The chain's CDR3 is CASSSPAGGNTGELFF. The CDR3 coding sequence is TGTGCCAGCAGTTCCCCAGCGGGAGGTAACACCGGGGAGCTGTTTTTT.

This clone was seen only a few times. This chain links TRBV19 with TRBJ2-5; 11 positions agree with TRBD1. CDR3 length: 14 residues. The trim removed 3 bases at V and 4 bases at J, leaving 1 base unmatched. The germline V gene encodes CDR1 LNHDA and CDR2 SQIVND (reference sequence). The CDR3 loop reads CASSIGQGAETQYF. The DNA of the CDR3 is TGTGCCAGTAGTATCGGACAGGGGGCAGAGACCCAGTACTTC.

The count of this clone is one. The V and J genes are TRBV3-1 (or the pseudogene TRBV3-2) and TRBJ2-1, with a weak D call TRBD2 (6 bases). V dropped 4 bases and J dropped 2 bases, with 12 bases sitting between them. CDR1 is LGHDT and CDR2 is YNNKEL in the germline V gene (reference sequence). The CDR3 consists of 15 residues. The CDR3 region has the DNA TGTGCCAGCAGCCCGGACGGGGGAGCCTACAATGAGCAGTTCTTC. It codes for CASSPDGGAYNEQFF.

The V and J genes are TRBV28 and TRBJ2-7; 8 bases align to TRBD2. The V and J ends lost 4 bases and 3 bases, in that order; junction bases with no gene match: 5. Germline lookup yields CDR1 MDHEN and CDR2 SYDVKM. The CDR3 is 14 residues long. This CDR3 is CASSSPGGIYEQYF. CDR3 sequence (DNA): TGTGCCAGCAGTTCCCCGGGGGGGATCTACGAGCAGTACTTC.

J is TRBJ2-7 and V is TRBV28, with D possibly being TRBD1 (6 bases). V was trimmed by 4 bases and J by 2 bases, leaving 12 bases between them. CDR1 and CDR2 from the germline V gene are MDHEN and SYDVKM. The CDR3 is 14 amino acids. The CDR3: CASSSEGVTYEQYF. The CDR3 bases are TGTGCCAGCAGTTCCGAGGGGGTAACCTACGAGCAGTACTTC.

V is TRBV7-2 and J is TRBJ2-5, with D perhaps matching TRBD1 (7 bases). Germline loops: CDR1 SGHTA, CDR2 FQGNSA. The CDR3 consists of 15 residues. V was trimmed by 1 base and J by 1 base, leaving 10 bases between them. CDR3 in DNA: TGTGCCAGCAGCTTAGGCAGGGGGGCCCAAGAGACCCAGTACTTC. As protein: CASSLGRGAQETQYF.

CDR3 protein: CASSQGTGVETQYF. In nucleotides, the CDR3 is TGTGCCAGCAGCCAAGGGACAGGGGTAGAGACCCAGTACTTC. The V and J genes are TRBV4-2 and TRBJ2-5; 9 bases line up with TRBD1. CDR3 size: 14 residues. Losses at the gene ends were 1 base for V and 4 bases for J; bases not matched to a gene: 1. Per the germline V gene, CDR1 is LGHNA and CDR2 is YNFKEQ.

A remark on this clone: The sample holds other DNA sequences that translate to the same CDR3. The chain joins TRBV11-3 to TRBJ2-2; 8 bases match TRBD2. V lost 1 base and J lost 2; bases outside the gene matches: 3. From germline, CDR1 is SGHNT and CDR2 YENEEA. CDR3 length: 16 residues. The CDR3 loop is CASSLVLAGNTGELFF. Here the CDR3 DNA reads TGTGCCAGCAGCTTAGTTTTAGCGGGAAACACCGGGGAGCTGTTTTTT. The full variable domain, in which reference TRBV11-3 and TRBJ2-2 provide the parts outside the CDR3, is EAGVVQSPRYKIIEKKQPVAFWCNPISGHNTLYWYLQNLGQGPELLIRYENEEAVDDSQLPKDRFSAERLKGVDSTLKIQPAELGDSAVYLCASSLVLAGNTGELFFGEGSRLTVL.

The chain recombines TRBV28 with TRBJ2-6; a weak D match, TRBD1 (5 bases). This CDR3 is built from 15 residues. The germline V gene has CDR1 MDHEN and CDR2 SYDVKM. The V end lost 1 base, the J end lost 3 bases, and 7 bases lay between the germline ends. This chain's CDR3 is CASSLFRVGANVLTF. The CDR3 nucleotides are TGTGCCAGCAGTTTATTCAGGGTTGGGGCCAACGTCCTGACTTTC.

The chain employs TRBV10-3 and TRBJ2-7; 8 bases line up with TRBD1. After removal of 2 bases from V and 7 bases from J, the junction contained 7 bases not matched to a gene. CDR1 and CDR2 from the germline V gene are ENHRY and SYGVKD. CDR3 size: 14 residues. The CDR3 DNA follows: TGTGCCATCAGTGAGGCGGACAGGGAAGGGGAGCAGTACTTC. Protein sequence: CAISEADREGEQYF.

The gene calls are TRBV6-2 or TRBV6-3 and TRBJ2-7; 7 bases line up with TRBD1. V gave up 6 bases and J gave up 4 bases; unmatched junction bases: 9. There are 14 residues in the CDR3. Germline V lookup: CDR1 MNHEY, CDR2 SVGEGT. Here the CDR3 DNA reads TGTGCCAGCAGCCGAACAGGGGACGGTTACGAGCAGTACTTC. Residues: CASSRTGDGYEQYF.

V gene TRBV5-6 combines with J gene TRBJ1-1, with 9 bases aligning to TRBD1. CDR1 and CDR2 from the germline V gene are SGHDT and YYEEEE. J gave up 6 bases and V 2 bases, and 8 bases lay outside the gene matches. This CDR3 is 15 amino acids long. This chain's CDR3 is CASSFDTGGGPEAFF. The DNA for the CDR3 is TGTGCCAGCAGCTTCGATACAGGGGGCGGGCCTGAAGCTTTCTTT.

This clone was observed a handful of times. This chain connects TRBV5-1 to TRBJ1-2, with D unclear. This CDR3 contains 14 residues. CDR1 and CDR2 from the germline V gene are SGHRS and YFSETQ. V lost 0 bases and J 8 bases, leaving 14 bases between the germline ends. CDR3 region: CASSLAASSFGYTF. The CDR3 DNA reads TGCGCCAGCAGCTTGGCCGCGTCTTCATTCGGCTACACCTTC.

This clone was seen a handful of times. This chain uses TRBV4-1 with TRBJ1-2; 7 bases are a match to TRBD1. Germline loops: CDR1 MGHRA, CDR2 YSYEKL. Trimming took 5 bases from V and 5 from J; bases not matched to a gene: 11. This CDR3 is 15 amino acids long. CDR3 amino acids: CASSSLPGTVYGYTF. CDR3 in DNA: TGCGCCAGCAGCTCACTACCCGGGACAGTTTATGGCTACACCTTC.

V and J are TRBV4-2 and TRBJ2-7; no firm D call. CDR1 is LGHNA and CDR2 is YNFKEQ in the germline V gene. V was trimmed by 1 base and J by 0 bases, leaving 10 bases between them. CDR3 size: 15 residues. This CDR3 is CASSQVSALSYEQYF. Written as DNA, the CDR3 is TGTGCCAGCAGCCAAGTTTCAGCGCTCTCCTACGAGCAGTACTTC.

The genes are TRBV3-1 (or the pseudogene TRBV3-2) and TRBJ1-1; maybe TRBD1 (6 bases). The CDR3 covers 15 residues. The ends were cut back, 4 bases at V and 7 bases at J, with 19 bases in the middle. Germline V gene data show CDR1 as LGHDT and CDR2 as YNNKEL (reference sequence). The CDR3 coding sequence is TGTGCCAGCAGCCCTCTGGACAGTCTCACCAGTGAAGCTTTCTTT. As protein: CASSPLDSLTSEAFF.

The CDR3 protein is CASSLNRLYEQYF. CDR3 sequence (DNA): TGTGCCAGCAGCCTGAACAGGTTATACGAGCAGTACTTC. This chain links TRBV7-2 with TRBJ2-7, with a tentative D call TRBD1 (5 bases). Germline V gene data show CDR1 as SGHTA and CDR2 as FQGNSA. Trimming stripped 5 bases from V and 4 bases from J, with 12 bases between. This CDR3 has 13 amino acids. The full variable domain, in which reference TRBV7-2 and TRBJ2-7 provide the parts outside the CDR3, is GAGVSQSPSNKVTEKGKDVELRCDPISGHTALYWYRQSLGQGLEFLIYFQGNSAPDKSGLPSDRFSAERTGGSVSTLTIQRTQQEDSAVYLCASSLNRLYEQYFGPGTRLTVT.

This clone came up a few times. V usage is TRBV7-3 and J usage is TRBJ1-1; D not certain. Germline-derived CDR1 and CDR2 are SGHTA and FQGTGA. The CDR3 totals 13 residues. The ends were cut back, 4 bases at V and 4 bases at J, with 10 bases in the middle. The CDR3 reads CASSSSSGTEAFF. The CDR3 coding sequence is TGTGCCAGCAGCTCAAGTAGTGGCACTGAAGCTTTCTTT. Drawing the rest from reference TRBV7-3 and TRBJ1-1, the complete variable domain is GAGVSQTPSNKVTEKGKYVELRCDPISGHTALYWYRQSLGQGPEFLIYFQGTGAADDSGLPNDRFFAVRPEGSVSTLKIQRTERGDSAVYLCASSSSSGTEAFFGQGTRLTVV.

The V and J genes are TRBV4-1 and TRBJ2-7; no clear D. Germline V CDR1 and CDR2: MGHRA, YSYEKL. The CDR3 contains 15 residues. Trimming took 0 bases from V and 2 from J, leaving 11 bases between them. For the CDR3, the DNA is TGCGCCAGCAGCCAAGAAGGTGCCGGAGCCTACGAGCAGTACTTC. Translating gives CASSQEGAGAYEQYF.